The T cell receptor beta chain under discussion was sequenced for a study of identical twins. General study points: Twin sharing of out-of-frame TCR alpha was underestimated by models in monozygotic pairs. Where beta out-of-frame sequences were concerned, excess twin sharing was weaker.

Each cDNA held unique molecular identifiers, and template switching gave it a universal primer site. Via MiXCR, TCRdb re-called the 5' RACE reads, giving one row per CDR3 protein. The table shows under 300,000 distinct CDR3 sequences, with 6.5% to 9.5% occurring only once. The germline V gene has CDR1 SEHNR and CDR2 FQNEAQ (reference sequence). The CDR3 consists of 15 residues. All donors comprised healthy Caucasians. In regard to this clonotype: The target antigen is unknown. A read error is possible here, since a much larger clone lies one base away.

These same records also appear under a second study, on yellow fever vaccine responses in identical twins.

The sequenced material came from CD8+ T cells sorted from blood. The clonotype was recovered from a woman aged 18-30 years in good health. V is TRBV7-9 and J is TRBJ2-7; 7 bases agree with TRBD1. The CDR3 region has the DNA TGTGCCAGCAGCTTAGGACAGGGTACGTCCTTCGAGCAGTACTTC. Encoded protein: CASSLGQGTSFEQYF.